The clone carrying this T cell receptor (beta chain) was seen a handful of times. Its specificity is not known. Data came from immunoSEQ multiplex PCR; TCRdb stores just in-frame clones and leaves some out. The top ten clones hold about a fifth of a sample with around 20,000 clones, around 80% of them seen once. Starting 14 to 28 days after autologous transplant, ipilimumab 1 mg/kg was given. These data come from a study of ipilimumab plus nivolumab after autologous stem cell transplantation. Broader study findings: Authors suggest TCR repertoire, Treg phenotype and gut microbiota support further study.

Germline assignment: CDR1 SEHNR and CDR2 FQNEAQ (reference sequence). The V and J ends lost 4 bases and 6 bases, in that order; junction bases with no gene match: 6. The CDR3 runs to 14 residues. V gene TRBV7-9 combines with J gene TRBJ1-5; 7 nucleotides align to TRBD1. This sequence was found in a male donor with diffuse large B-cell lymphoma. The source material was PBMCs, sampled in a trial of ipilimumab plus nivolumab as post-transplant consolidation. The CDR3 coding sequence is TGTGCCAGCAGCTCCCGACAGGGCGGTCAGCCCCAGCATTTT. This encodes CASSSRQGGQPQHF.